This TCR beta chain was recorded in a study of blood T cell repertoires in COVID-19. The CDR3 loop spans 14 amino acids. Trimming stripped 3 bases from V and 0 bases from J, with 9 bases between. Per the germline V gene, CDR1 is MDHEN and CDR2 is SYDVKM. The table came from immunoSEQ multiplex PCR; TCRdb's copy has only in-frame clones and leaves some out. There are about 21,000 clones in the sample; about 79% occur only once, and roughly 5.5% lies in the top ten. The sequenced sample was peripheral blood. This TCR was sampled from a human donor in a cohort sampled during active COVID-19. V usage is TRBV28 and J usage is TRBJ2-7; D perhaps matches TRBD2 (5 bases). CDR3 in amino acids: CASSFRGSSYEQYF. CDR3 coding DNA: TGTGCCAGCAGTTTTCGGGGAAGCTCCTACGAGCAGTACTTC.